The TCR beta chain described here comes from a study of cytomegalovirus exposure and HLA in healthy donors. From the roughly 110-subject validation cohort, which was separate from the approximately 700-subject first cohort, the donors were drawn. There are a few counts of this clone. Some clones are missing from TCRdb's copy, which holds only in-frame ones; the method was immunoSEQ multiplex PCR. The table records about 240,000 clones, more than 75% of them present only once. The CDR3 totals 14 residues. V was clipped by 4 bases and J by 4 bases, with 13 bases between them. Germline-derived CDR1 and CDR2 are MGHDK and SYGVNS.

Sequencing used PBMCs. V is TRBV25-1 and J is TRBJ1-2; D unresolved. The sequence came from a woman aged 30 to 39 in good health and CMV-seropositive. CDR3 residues: CASSGTSTGYGYTF. The CDR3 DNA follows: TGTGCCAGCAGTGGAACGTCAACCGGCTATGGCTACACCTTC.